Following are 17 T cell receptor beta chains from one sample sequenced in a study of blood T cell repertoires in COVID-19. Assay used: immunoSEQ multiplex PCR; TCRdb lists only in-frame clones, some missing. The table lists approximately 150,000 clones, almost 85% of them singletons, with around 3.7% in the top ten. Sequencing was done on a sample of PBMCs or T cells enriched from blood (not recorded which). The receptors here all came from a woman aged 45 to 65 with acute COVID-19.

The chain joins TRBV19 to TRBJ1-5; D is uncertain. V was shortened by 3 bases and J by 1 base, with 7 bases between the two germline ends. The CDR3 has 14 amino acids. CDR1 and CDR2 from the germline V gene are LNHDA and SQIVND (reference sequence). DNA of the CDR3: TGTGCCAGTAGTATTCTGGCAAGCAATCAGCCCCAGCATTTT. Translated, it gives CASSILASNQPQHF.

The chain couples TRBV7-2 to TRBJ1-6; 10 nucleotides align to TRBD1. V trimming: 5 bases; J trimming: 6 bases; junction bases outside the gene matches: 7. This CDR3 contains 16 residues. Germline values: CDR1 SGHTA, CDR2 FQGNSA. The CDR3 region is CASSPIRTGGNSPLHF. The CDR3 DNA is TGTGCCAGCAGCCCCATCCGGACAGGGGGTAATTCACCCCTCCACTTT.

The CDR3 DNA reads as TGTGCCAGTGGACATGGTCGCGGTAACTATGGCTACACCTTC. It encodes CASGHGRGNYGYTF. The chain uses TRBV19 and TRBJ1-2, with D tentatively TRBD1 (5 bases). Germline CDR1 reads LNHDA; CDR2 reads SQIVND (reference sequence). V dropped 8 bases and J dropped 1 base, with 14 bases sitting between them. The CDR3 runs to 14 residues.

This rearrangement joins TRBV24-1 to TRBJ2-2; tentatively, D is TRBD2 (6 bases). The CDR3 has 17 residues. The V gene lost 3 bases and the J gene lost 6 bases, with 19 bases spanning the gap. Germline CDR1 reads KGHDR; CDR2 reads SFDVKD. The CDR3 DNA reads as TGTGCCACCAGTGATCCCGGACTACCCGAACAGTCCGGGGAGCTGTTTTTT. It encodes CATSDPGLPEQSGELFF.

This chain links TRBV7-2 with TRBJ2-5; 7 positions agree with TRBD2. Trimming took 0 bases from V and 2 from J; bases not matched to a gene: 3. CDR1 SGHTA and CDR2 FQGNSA come from the germline V gene. CDR3 length equals 15 residues. CDR3 in amino acids: CASSLARGGQETQYF. CDR3 nucleotide sequence: TGTGCCAGCAGCTTAGCGCGGGGAGGGCAAGAGACCCAGTACTTC.

The chain links TRBV6-1 to TRBJ2-7, with 9 bases matching TRBD2. The CDR3 spans 16 residues. Germline V gene lookup returns CDR1 MNHNS and CDR2 SASEGT. J was trimmed by 6 bases and V by 1 base; bases with no gene match: 10. CDR3 in amino acids: CASSEVVGGRAREQYF. CDR3 nucleotide sequence: TGTGCCAGCAGTGAAGTGGTCGGCGGGAGGGCACGCGAGCAGTACTTC.

The V call is TRBV25-1, the J call TRBJ1-6; D perhaps matches TRBD1 (5 bases). The V and J ends lost 3 bases and 12 bases respectively, with 18 bases between them. CDR1 MGHDK and CDR2 SYGVNS come from the germline V gene. This CDR3 comprises 15 residues. CDR3: CASSDNRWGTGPLHF. CDR3 DNA: TGTGCCAGCAGTGATAACAGGTGGGGGACTGGACCCCTCCACTTT.

The chain joins TRBV2 to TRBJ2-4; maybe TRBD1 (7 bases). The germline V and J ends were trimmed by 4 bases and 9 bases, with 19 bases remaining between them. CDR1 and CDR2 (germline): SNHLY, FYNNEI. The CDR3 contains 15 residues. The CDR3 spells CASSGGDSPPGIQYF. Here the CDR3 DNA reads TGTGCCAGCAGTGGGGGGGACAGCCCGCCCGGCATTCAGTACTTC.

The chain joins TRBV9 to TRBJ2-3; TRBD2 agrees at 10 bases. The CDR3 runs to 17 residues. Losses at the gene ends were 5 bases for V and 5 bases for J; bases not matched to a gene: 14. The V gene's germline CDR1 is SGDLS and CDR2 YYNGEE. CDR3 amino acids: CASSRLGASGRGDTQYF. The CDR3 nucleotides read TGTGCCAGCAGTCGCCTCGGGGCGAGCGGGAGGGGAGATACGCAGTATTTT.

V gene TRBV3-1 (or the pseudogene TRBV3-2) combines with J gene TRBJ1-1; tentatively, D is TRBD1 (5 bases). Germline CDR1 and CDR2: LGHDT and YNNKEL (reference sequence). The V gene lost 0 bases and the J gene lost 5 bases, with 10 bases spanning the gap. This CDR3 region has 14 residues. The CDR3 protein is CASSQEGRRTEAFF. Written as DNA, the CDR3 is TGTGCCAGCAGCCAAGAGGGGCGGCGGACTGAAGCTTTCTTT.

The chain uses TRBV3-1 (or the pseudogene TRBV3-2) and TRBJ1-1, with TRBD1 matching 7 bases. CDR3 length: 13 amino acids. The germline CDR1 and CDR2 sequences are LGHDT and YNNKEL (reference sequence). After removal of 6 bases from V and 5 bases from J, the junction contained 6 bases not matched to a gene. CDR3 region: CASSYTGETEAFF. The CDR3 nucleotides are TGTGCCAGCAGTTACACAGGGGAAACTGAAGCTTTCTTT.

The chain couples TRBV6-6 to TRBJ1-1; D not certain. V lost 5 bases, J lost 5 bases, and 15 bases lay in between. This CDR3 region has 14 residues. Germline lookup yields CDR1 MNHNY and CDR2 SVGAGI (reference sequence). In nucleotides, the CDR3 is TGTGCCAGCAGTACACAGTATGAGAAAACTGAAGCTTTCTTT. The encoded protein is CASSTQYEKTEAFF.

The V call is TRBV7-9, the J call TRBJ2-5, with a possible D match to TRBD1 (6 bases). Germline CDR1 is SEHNR and CDR2 is FQNEAQ (reference sequence). This CDR3 is built from 15 residues. V lost 8 bases and J 1 base, leaving 17 bases between the germline ends. The CDR3 loop is CASGRGGGLQETQYF. The CDR3 DNA reads TGTGCCAGCGGCCGCGGTGGGGGCCTCCAAGAGACCCAGTACTTC.

The chain combines TRBV12-3 or TRBV12-4 with TRBJ1-2; no clear D. The V gene lost 8 bases and the J gene lost 4 bases, with 5 bases spanning the gap. The CDR3 contains 10 residues. The CDR3 DNA reads as TGTGCCAGCGGCGGCTATGGCTACACCTTC. Amino acids: CASGGYGYTF.

The chain employs TRBV19 and TRBJ1-1, with TRBD1 as a possible D gene (5 bases). The V gene's germline CDR1 is LNHDA and CDR2 SQIVND (reference sequence). Trimming left V 3 bases short and J 1 base short, with 30 bases between. The CDR3 extends over 21 amino acids. The CDR3 DNA follows: TGTGCCAGTAGTATTGAGGCCCCCGTGTCCGTCCATCCCACAGGGAACACTGAAGCTTTCTTT. It specifies CASSIEAPVSVHPTGNTEAFF.

This sequence joins TRBV2 and TRBJ2-7; D is ambiguous. Germline CDR1 SNHLY, CDR2 FYNNEI. Trimming removed 5 bases at V and 6 bases at J, with 17 bases between. The CDR3 is 14 residues long. The chain's CDR3 is CASSRHDTSAEQYF. In DNA form, the CDR3 reads TGTGCCAGCAGTCGACACGACACGTCGGCCGAGCAGTACTTC.

This sequence joins TRBV18 and TRBJ2-1, with TRBD2 as a possible D gene (6 bases). The germline V and J ends were trimmed by 2 bases and 3 bases, with 14 bases remaining between them. The germline gives CDR1 KGHSH, CDR2 LQKENI. The CDR3 consists of 16 residues. The CDR3 DNA reads as TGTGCCAGCTCACCAATGGGGGGAGTGGTCTACAATGAGCAGTTCTTC. This gives the protein CASSPMGGVVYNEQFF.